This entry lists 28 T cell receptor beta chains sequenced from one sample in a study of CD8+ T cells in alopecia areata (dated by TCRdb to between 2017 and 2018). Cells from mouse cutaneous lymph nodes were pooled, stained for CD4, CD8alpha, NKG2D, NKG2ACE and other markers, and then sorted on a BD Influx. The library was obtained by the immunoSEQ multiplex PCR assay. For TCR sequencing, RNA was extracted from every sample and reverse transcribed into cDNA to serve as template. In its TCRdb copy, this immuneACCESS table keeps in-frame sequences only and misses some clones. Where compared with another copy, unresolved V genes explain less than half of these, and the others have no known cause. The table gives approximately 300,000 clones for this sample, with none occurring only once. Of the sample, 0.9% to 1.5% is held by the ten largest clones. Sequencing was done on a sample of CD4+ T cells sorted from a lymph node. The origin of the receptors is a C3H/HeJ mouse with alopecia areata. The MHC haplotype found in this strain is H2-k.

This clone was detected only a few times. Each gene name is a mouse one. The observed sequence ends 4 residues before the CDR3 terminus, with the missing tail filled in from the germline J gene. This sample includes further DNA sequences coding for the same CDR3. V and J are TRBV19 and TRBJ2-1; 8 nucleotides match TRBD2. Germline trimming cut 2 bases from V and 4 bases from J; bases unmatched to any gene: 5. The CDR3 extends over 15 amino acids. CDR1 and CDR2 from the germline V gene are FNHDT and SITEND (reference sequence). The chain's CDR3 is CASSMEGGRYAEQFF. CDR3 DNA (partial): TGTGCCAGCAGTATGGAGGGGGGGCGGTATGCT.

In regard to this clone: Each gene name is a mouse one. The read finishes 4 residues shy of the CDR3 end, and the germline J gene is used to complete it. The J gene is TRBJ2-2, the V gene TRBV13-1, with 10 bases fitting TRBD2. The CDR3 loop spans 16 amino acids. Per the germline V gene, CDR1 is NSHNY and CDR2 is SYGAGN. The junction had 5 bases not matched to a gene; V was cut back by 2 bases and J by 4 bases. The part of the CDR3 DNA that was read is TGTGCCAGCAGTGAGCCTGGGGGGGCCAGCACCGGG. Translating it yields CASSEPGGASTG. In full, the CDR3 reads CASSEPGGASTGQLYF.

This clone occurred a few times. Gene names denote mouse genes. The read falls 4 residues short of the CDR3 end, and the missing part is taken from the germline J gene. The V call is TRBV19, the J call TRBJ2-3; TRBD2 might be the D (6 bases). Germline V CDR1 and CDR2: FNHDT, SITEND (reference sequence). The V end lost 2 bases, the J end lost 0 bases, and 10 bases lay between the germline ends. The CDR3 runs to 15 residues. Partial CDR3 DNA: TGTGCCAGCAGTATTGTGGGGGAGAGTGCAGAA. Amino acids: CASSIVGESAE. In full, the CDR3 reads CASSIVGESAETLYF.

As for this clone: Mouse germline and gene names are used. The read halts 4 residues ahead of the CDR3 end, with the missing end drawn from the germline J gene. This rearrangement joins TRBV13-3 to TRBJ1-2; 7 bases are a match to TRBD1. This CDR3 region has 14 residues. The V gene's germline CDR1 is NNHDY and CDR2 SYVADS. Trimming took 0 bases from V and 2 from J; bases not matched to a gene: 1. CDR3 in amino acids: CASSDAQGNSDYTF. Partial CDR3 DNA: TGTGCCAGCAGTGATGCACAGGGGAACTCC.

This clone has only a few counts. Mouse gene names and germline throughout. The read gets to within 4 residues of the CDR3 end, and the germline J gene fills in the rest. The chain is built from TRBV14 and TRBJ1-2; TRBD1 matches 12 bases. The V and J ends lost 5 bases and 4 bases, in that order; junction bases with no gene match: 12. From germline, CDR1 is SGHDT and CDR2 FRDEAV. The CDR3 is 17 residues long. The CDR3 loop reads CASSTPGQGAVPSDYTF. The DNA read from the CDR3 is TGTGCCAGCAGCACGCCGGGACAGGGGGCCGTCCCCTCC. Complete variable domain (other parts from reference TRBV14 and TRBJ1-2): EAGVTQSPRYAVLQEGQAVSFWCDPISGHDTLYWYQQPRDQGPQLLVYFRDEAVIDNSQLPSDRFSAVRPKGTNSTLKIQSAKQGDTATYLCASSTPGQGAVPSDYTFGSGTRLLVI.

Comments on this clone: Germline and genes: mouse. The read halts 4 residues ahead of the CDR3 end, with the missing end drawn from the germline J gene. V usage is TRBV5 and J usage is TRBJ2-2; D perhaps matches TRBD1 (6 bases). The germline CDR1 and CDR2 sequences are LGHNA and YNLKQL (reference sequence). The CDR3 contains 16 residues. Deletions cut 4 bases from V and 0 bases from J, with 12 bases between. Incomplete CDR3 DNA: TGTGCCAGCAGCCTATCCGGGACAACAAACACCGGG. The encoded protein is CASSLSGTTNTG. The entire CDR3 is CASSLSGTTNTGQLYF.

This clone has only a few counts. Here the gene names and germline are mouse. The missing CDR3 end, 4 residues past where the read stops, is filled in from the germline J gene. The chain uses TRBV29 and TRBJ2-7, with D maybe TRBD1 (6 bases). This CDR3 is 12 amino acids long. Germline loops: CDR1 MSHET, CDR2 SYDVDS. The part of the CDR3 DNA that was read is TGTGCTAGCAGTCCTGGACAGTAT. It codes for CASSPGQY. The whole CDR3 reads CASSPGQYEQYF.

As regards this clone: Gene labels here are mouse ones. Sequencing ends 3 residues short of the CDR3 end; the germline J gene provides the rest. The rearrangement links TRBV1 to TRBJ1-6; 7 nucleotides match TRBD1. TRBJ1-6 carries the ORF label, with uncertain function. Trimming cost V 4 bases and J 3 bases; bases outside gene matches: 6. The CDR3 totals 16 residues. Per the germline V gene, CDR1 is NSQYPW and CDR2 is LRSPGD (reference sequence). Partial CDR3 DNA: TGCACCTGCAGTGATGCCGGGACAGTCTATAATTCGCCC. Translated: CTCSDAGTVYNSP. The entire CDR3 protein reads CTCSDAGTVYNSPLYF.

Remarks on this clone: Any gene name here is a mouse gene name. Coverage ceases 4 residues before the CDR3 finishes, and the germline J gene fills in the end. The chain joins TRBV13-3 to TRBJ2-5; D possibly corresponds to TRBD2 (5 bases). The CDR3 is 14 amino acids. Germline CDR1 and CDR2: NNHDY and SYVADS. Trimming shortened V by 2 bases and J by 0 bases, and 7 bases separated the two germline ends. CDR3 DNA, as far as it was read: TGTGCCAGCAGTGACTGGGTTAACCAAGAC. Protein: CASSDWVNQD. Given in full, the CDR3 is CASSDWVNQDTQYF.

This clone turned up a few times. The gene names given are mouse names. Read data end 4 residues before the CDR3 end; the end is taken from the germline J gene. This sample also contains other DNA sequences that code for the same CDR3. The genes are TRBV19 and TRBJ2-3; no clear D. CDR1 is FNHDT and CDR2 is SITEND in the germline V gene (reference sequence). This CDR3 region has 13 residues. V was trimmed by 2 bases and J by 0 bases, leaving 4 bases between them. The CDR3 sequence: CASSMGSAETLYF. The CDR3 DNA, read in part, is TGTGCCAGCAGTATGGGGAGTGCAGAA.

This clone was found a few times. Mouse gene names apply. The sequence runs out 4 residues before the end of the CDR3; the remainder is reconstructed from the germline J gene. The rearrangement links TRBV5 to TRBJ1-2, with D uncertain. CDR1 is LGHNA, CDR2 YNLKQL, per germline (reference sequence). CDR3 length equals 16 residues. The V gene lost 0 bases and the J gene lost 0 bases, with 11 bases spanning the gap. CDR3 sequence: CASSQDSWVSNSDYTF. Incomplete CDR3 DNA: TGTGCCAGCAGCCAAGATTCATGGGTATCAAACTCC.

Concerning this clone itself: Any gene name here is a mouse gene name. The covered CDR3 bases are TGTGCCAGCAGGGACAGGGATAACTATGCT. This gives the protein CASRDRDNYA. The full CDR3 protein is CASRDRDNYAEQFF. J is TRBJ2-1 and V is TRBV13-3; TRBD1 matches 8 bases. Read data end 4 residues before the CDR3 end; the end is taken from the germline J gene. The germline gives CDR1 NNHDY, CDR2 SYVADS. The CDR3 spans 14 residues. J lost 0 bases, V lost 5 bases, and 1 base had no gene match.

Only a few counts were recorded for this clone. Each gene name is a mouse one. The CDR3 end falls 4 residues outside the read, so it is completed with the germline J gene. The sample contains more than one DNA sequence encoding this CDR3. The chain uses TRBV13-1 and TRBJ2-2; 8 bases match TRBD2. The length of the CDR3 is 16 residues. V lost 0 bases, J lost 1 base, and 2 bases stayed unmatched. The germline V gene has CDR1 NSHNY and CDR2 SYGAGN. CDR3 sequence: CASSDGLGGNTGQLYF. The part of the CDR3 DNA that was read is TGTGCCAGCAGTGATGGGCTGGGGGGAAACACCGGG.

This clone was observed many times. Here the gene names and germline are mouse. CDR3 in amino acids: CASSRRGDYAEQFF. The sequenced CDR3 bases are TGTGCTAGCAGTAGACGGGGGGACTATGCT. The chain combines TRBV17 with TRBJ2-1, with a weak D call TRBD2 (6 bases). The read falls 4 residues short of the CDR3 end, and the missing part is taken from the germline J gene. The length of the CDR3 is 14 residues. The ends were cut back, 2 bases at V and 2 bases at J, with 7 bases in the middle. In germline, CDR1 is MNHDT, CDR2 YYDKIL.

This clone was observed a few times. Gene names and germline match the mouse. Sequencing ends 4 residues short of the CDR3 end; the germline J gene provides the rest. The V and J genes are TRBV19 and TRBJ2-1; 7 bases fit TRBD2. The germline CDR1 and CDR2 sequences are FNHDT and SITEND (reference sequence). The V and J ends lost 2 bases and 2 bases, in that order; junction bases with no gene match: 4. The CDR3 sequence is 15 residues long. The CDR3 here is CASSIWGRDYAEQFF. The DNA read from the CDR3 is TGTGCCAGCAGTATCTGGGGGAGGGACTATGCT. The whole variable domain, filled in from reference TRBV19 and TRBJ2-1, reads GGIITQTPKFLIGQEGQKLTLKCQQNFNHDTMYWYRQDSGKGLRLIYYSITENDLQKGDLSEGYDASREKKSSFSLTVTSAQKNEMAVFLCASSIWGRDYAEQFFGPGTRLTVL.

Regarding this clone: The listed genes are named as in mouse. Incomplete CDR3 DNA: TGTGCCAGCACGACTGGGAGAAACTATGCT. Its translation is CASTTGRNYA. The complete CDR3 reads CASTTGRNYAEQFF. The rearrangement uses TRBV13-1 and TRBJ2-1, with 7 bases aligning to TRBD2. The sequence runs out 4 residues before the end of the CDR3; the remainder is reconstructed from the germline J gene. The CDR3 is 14 amino acids. Unmatched junction bases numbered 4, after V lost 6 bases and J lost 1 base. Germline loops: CDR1 NSHNY, CDR2 SYGAGN.

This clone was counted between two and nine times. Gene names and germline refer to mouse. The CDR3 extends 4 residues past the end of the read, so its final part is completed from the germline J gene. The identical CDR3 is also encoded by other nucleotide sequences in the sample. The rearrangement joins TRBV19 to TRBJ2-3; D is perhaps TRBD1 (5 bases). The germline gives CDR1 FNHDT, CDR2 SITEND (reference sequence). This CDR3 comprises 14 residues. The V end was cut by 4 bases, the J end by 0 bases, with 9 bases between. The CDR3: CASSLTGSAETLYF. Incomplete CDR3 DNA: TGTGCCAGCAGTCTCACAGGTAGTGCAGAA.

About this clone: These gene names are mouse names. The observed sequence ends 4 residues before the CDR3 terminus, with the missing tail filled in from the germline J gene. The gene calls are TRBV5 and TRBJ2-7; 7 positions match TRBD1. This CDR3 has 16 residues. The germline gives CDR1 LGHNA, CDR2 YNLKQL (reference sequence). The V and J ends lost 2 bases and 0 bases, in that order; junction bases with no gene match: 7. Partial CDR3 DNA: TGTGCCAGCAGCCAATTCACAGGGGAGGGCTCCTAT. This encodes CASSQFTGEGSY. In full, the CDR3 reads CASSQFTGEGSYEQYF.

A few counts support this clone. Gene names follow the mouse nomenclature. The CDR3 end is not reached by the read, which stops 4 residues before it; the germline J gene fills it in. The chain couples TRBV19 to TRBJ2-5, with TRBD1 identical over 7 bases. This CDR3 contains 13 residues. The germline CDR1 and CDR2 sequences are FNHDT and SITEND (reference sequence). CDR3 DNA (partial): TGTGCCAGCAGGACAGGGAACGGAGAC. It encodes CASRTGNGD. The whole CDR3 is CASRTGNGDTQYF.

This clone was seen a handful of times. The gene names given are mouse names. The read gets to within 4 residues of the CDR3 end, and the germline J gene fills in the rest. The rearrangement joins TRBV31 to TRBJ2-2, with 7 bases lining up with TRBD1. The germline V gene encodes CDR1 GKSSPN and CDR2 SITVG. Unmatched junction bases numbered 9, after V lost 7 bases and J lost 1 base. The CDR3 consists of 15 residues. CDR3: CASPLGQRNTGQLYF. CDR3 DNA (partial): TGTGCCTCCCCCCTGGGACAGAGAAACACCGGG.

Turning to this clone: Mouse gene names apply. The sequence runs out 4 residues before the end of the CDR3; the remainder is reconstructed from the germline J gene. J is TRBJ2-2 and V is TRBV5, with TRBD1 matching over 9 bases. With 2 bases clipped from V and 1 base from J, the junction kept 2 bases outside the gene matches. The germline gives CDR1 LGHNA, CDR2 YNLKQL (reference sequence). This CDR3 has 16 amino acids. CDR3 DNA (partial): TGTGCCAGCAGCCAAAGGACAGGGGTAAACACCGGG. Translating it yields CASSQRTGVNTG. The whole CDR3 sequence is CASSQRTGVNTGQLYF.

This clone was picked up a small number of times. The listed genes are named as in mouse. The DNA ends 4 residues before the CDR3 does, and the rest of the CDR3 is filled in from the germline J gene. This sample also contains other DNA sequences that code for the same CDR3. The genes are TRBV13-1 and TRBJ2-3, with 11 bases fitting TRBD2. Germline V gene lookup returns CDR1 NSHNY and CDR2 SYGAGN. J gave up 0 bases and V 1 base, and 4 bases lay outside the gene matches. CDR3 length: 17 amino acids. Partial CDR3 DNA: TGTGCCAGCAGTGATCGACTGGGGGGGACTAGTGCAGAA. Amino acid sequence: CASSDRLGGTSAE. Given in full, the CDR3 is CASSDRLGGTSAETLYF.

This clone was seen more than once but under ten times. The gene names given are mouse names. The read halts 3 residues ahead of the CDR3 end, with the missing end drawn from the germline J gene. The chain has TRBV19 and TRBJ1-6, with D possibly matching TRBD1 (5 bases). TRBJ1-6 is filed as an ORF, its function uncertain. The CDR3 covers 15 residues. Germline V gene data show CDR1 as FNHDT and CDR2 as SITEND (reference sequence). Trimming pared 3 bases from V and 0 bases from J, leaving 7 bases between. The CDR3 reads CASSKRGSYNSPLYF. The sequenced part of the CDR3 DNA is TGTGCCAGCAGTAAAAGGGGTTCCTATAATTCGCCC.

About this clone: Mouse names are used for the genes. Incomplete CDR3 DNA: TGTGCCAGCAGTGATAAGGACAATGCAAACACA. Translating it yields CASSDKDNANT. The complete CDR3 sequence is CASSDKDNANTEVFF. The gene calls are TRBV13-3 and TRBJ1-1, with D possibly TRBD1 on 5 matching bases. The read ends 4 residues early relative to the CDR3; the germline J gene fills the gap. The CDR3 is 15 residues long. V dropped 1 base and J dropped 0 bases, with 10 bases sitting between them. Germline CDR1 NNHDY, CDR2 SYVADS.

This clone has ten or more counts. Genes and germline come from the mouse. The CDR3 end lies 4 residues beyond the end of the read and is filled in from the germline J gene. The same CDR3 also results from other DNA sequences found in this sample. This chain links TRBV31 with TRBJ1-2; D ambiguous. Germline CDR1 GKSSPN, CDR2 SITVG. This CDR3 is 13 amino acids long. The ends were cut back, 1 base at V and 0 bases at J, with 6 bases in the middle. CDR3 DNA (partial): TGTGCCTGGAGTCCGCAGGCAAACTCC. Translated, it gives CAWSPQANS. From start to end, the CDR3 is CAWSPQANSDYTF.

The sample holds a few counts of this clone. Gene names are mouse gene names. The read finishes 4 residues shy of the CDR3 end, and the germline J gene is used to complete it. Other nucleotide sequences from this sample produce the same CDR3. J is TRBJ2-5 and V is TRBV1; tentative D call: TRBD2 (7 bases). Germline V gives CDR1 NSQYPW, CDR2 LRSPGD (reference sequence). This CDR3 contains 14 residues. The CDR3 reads CTCSAEGGGDTQYF. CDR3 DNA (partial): TGCACCTGCAGTGCAGAGGGGGGCGGAGAC.

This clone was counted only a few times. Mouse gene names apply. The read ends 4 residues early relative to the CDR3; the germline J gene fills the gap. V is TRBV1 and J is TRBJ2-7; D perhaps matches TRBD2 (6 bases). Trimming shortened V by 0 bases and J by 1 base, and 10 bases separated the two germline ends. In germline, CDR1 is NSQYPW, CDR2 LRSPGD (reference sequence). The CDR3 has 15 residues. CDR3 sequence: CTCSADHWGSYEQYF. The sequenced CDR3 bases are TGCACCTGCAGTGCAGATCATTGGGGGTCCTAT.

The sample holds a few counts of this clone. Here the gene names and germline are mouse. Partial CDR3 DNA: TGTGCCAGCAGTTCAAGCTCCTAT. Protein sequence: CASSSSSY. The complete CDR3 reads CASSSSSYEQYF. The chain combines TRBV13-3 with TRBJ2-7; D unresolved. The CDR3 extends 4 residues past the end of the read, so its final part is completed from the germline J gene. The ends were cut back, 4 bases at V and 0 bases at J, with 5 bases in the middle. This CDR3 region has 12 residues. Germline CDR1 is NNHDY and CDR2 is SYVADS.